Many counts were recorded for the clone carrying this TCR beta chain. Its antigen remains unidentified. V was trimmed by 4 bases and J by 1 base, leaving 9 bases between them. The V gene's germline CDR1 is SGHRS and CDR2 YFSETQ. The CDR3 is made up of 13 amino acids. This sample stems from a study of human T cells and chemical hapten exposure. Via MiXCR, TCRdb re-called the RACE reads, giving one row per CDR3 protein. Of around 50,000 distinct CDR3 sequences listed, about 9.3% were seen once; the top ten hold about 14%. Overall study findings and caveats: TCRs exceeding 1 in 1000 frequency stayed unchanged with DPC sensitization. Compared with pre-sensitization or healthy control sets, expanded TCRs clustered more.

Noted time point: patch test 1, 2 weeks after DPC sensitization. The treatment was: therapeutic diphenylcyclopropenone sensitization with weekly scalp DPC. Alopecia patients deemed DPC-suitable, aged 18 to 70, excluding pregnancy. This receptor was obtained from a woman aged 40 to 49 with alopecia areata. Some clones in this sample may be carry-over from other donors' samples. This specimen was whole blood, taken in connection with sensitization to the hapten diphenylcyclopropenone (DPC). The chain has TRBV5-1 and TRBJ2-7, with a weak D call TRBD1 (5 bases). CDR3 coding DNA: TGCGCCAGCAGCGGACACCTGTCCTACGAGCAGTACTTC. This translates into CASSGHLSYEQYF.